Presented here are 15 T cell receptor beta chains from one specimen sequenced in a study of CD8+CD57+ T cells in acquired aplastic anemia. TCR beta VDJ and CDR3 were profiled, and genomic DNA was the template. TCRdb re-derived calls from the reads in MiXCR, one entry per CDR3 protein. The sample carries under 200,000 distinct CDR3 sequences, about 48% recorded once. The specimen was sorted CD4+, CD8+, or CD8+CD57+ T cells (not recorded which) from PBMCs. Receptor source: a human donor in good health.

The V gene is TRBV7-6, the J gene TRBJ1-6; perhaps TRBD1 as D (5 bases). The V gene lost 1 base and the J gene lost 7 bases, with 17 bases spanning the gap. This CDR3 is 17 amino acids long. Germline CDR1 reads SGHVS; CDR2 reads FNYEAQ. DNA of the CDR3: TGTGCCAGCAGCTTAGGCGGGGGAAGGGTGGCAAATTCACCCCTCCACTTT. Amino acids: CASSLGGGRVANSPLHF.

This clonotype came up many times. The rearrangement joins TRBV11-2 to TRBJ1-3; D may be TRBD1 (6 bases). Per the germline V gene, CDR1 is SGHAT and CDR2 is FQNNGV. V gave up 1 base and J gave up 4 bases, with 17 bases separating them. The CDR3 spans 17 residues. CDR3 DNA: TGTGCCAGCAGCTTAGGCGGCCAGGGGCTTGCCGGAAACACCATATATTTT. This codes for CASSLGGQGLAGNTIYF.

There are a few counts of this clonotype. The V and J genes are TRBV19 and TRBJ2-2; no clear D. Germline V gene lookup returns CDR1 LNHDA and CDR2 SQIVND (reference sequence). The CDR3 has 14 residues. V was pared by 5 bases and J by 5 bases, with 12 bases between. CDR3 sequence reads: CASSFRLGTGELFF. In DNA form, the CDR3 reads TGTGCCAGTAGTTTTCGGTTGGGAACCGGGGAGCTGTTTTTT.

CDR3 sequence (DNA): TGCGCCAGCAGCCAAGATAGCGGTAGCGGGGGTTACAATGAGCAGTTCTTC. Translated: CASSQDSGSGGYNEQFF. The chain carries TRBV4-1 and TRBJ2-1; 9 bases are a match to TRBD2. This CDR3 has 17 amino acids. Germline CDR1 reads MGHRA; CDR2 reads YSYEKL. V gave up 0 bases and J gave up 4 bases; unmatched junction bases: 7.

Remarks on this clonotype: A clone one base away is much larger, so this may be a read error. The chain recombines TRBV7-8 with TRBJ1-1, with D perhaps TRBD1 (5 bases). From germline, CDR1 is SGHVS and CDR2 FQNEAQ. V was cut by 5 bases and J by 3 bases, with 13 bases left in between. The CDR3 is made up of 14 amino acids. The CDR3 spells CASSPSPGDTEAFF. CDR3 sequence (DNA): TGTGCCAGCAGCCCATCACCGGGGGACACTGAAGCTTTCTTT. Full variable domain (remainder filled in from reference TRBV7-8 and TRBJ1-1): GAGVSQSPRYKVAKRGQDVALRCDPISGHVSLFWYQQALGQGPEFLTYFQNEAQLDKSGLPSDRFFAERPEGSVSTLKIQRTQQEDSAVYLCASSPSPGDTEAFFGQGTRLTVV.

A single count supports this clonotype. The chain is built from TRBV20-1 and TRBJ2-1; the D is unclear. V lost 3 bases and J lost 8, with 14 bases in between. CDR1 and CDR2 (germline): DFQATT, SNEGSKA (reference sequence). The CDR3 is 13 residues long. CDR3 region: CSASGTRLDEQFF. The DNA of the CDR3 is TGCAGTGCTAGCGGCACACGTTTAGATGAGCAGTTCTTC.

This clonotype has a count of ten or more. A much more abundant neighbour one base away suggests this may be a read error. The V and J genes are TRBV10-3 and TRBJ2-7; 8 nucleotides agree with TRBD1. The germline V gene has CDR1 ENHRY and CDR2 SYGVKD. The CDR3 totals 14 residues. V gave up 6 bases and J gave up 3 bases; unmatched junction bases: 7. The CDR3 reads CAIRGAGGSYEQYF. CDR3 nucleotide sequence: TGTGCCATCAGAGGGGCAGGGGGCAGCTACGAGCAGTACTTC.

Of note for this clonotype: A read error may be the cause here, since a much bigger clone is one base away. The chain is built from TRBV19 and TRBJ1-2; the match to TRBD1 covers 9 bases. The J segment lost 5 bases and the V segment lost 4 bases, leaving 5 bases of the junction unmatched. Germline CDR1 LNHDA, CDR2 SQIVND (reference sequence). CDR3 length: 14 residues. The chain's CDR3 is CASSRLTGGYGYTF. CDR3 DNA sequence: TGTGCCAGTAGTAGGCTGACAGGGGGATATGGCTACACCTTC. Full variable domain (outside the CDR3, taken from reference TRBV19 and TRBJ1-2): DGGITQSPKYLFRKEGQNVTLSCEQNLNHDAMYWYRQDPGQGLRLIYYSQIVNDFQKGDIAEGYSVSREKKESFPLTVTSAQKNPTAFYLCASSRLTGGYGYTFGSGTRLTVV.

Worth noting for this clonotype: At one end the junction does not follow the germline gene, possibly because of a read error. CDR3 amino acids: CAIWGQPGELLF. The CDR3 DNA is TGTGCCATCTGGGGACAGCCCGGGGAGCTGCTTTTT. This rearrangement joins TRBV7-9 to TRBJ2-2, with 7 bases that match TRBD1. The germline V gene has CDR1 SEHNR and CDR2 FQNEAQ (reference sequence). The CDR3 runs 12 residues.

The sample holds a few counts of this clonotype. The chain uses TRBV2 and TRBJ2-2, with TRBD1 matching 7 bases. The CDR3 consists of 14 residues. Per germline, CDR1 SNHLY and CDR2 FYNNEI. V lost 3 bases and J lost 3; bases outside the gene matches: 1. The CDR3: CASSDGTDTGELFF. In nucleotides, the CDR3 is TGTGCCAGCAGTGACGGGACAGACACCGGGGAGCTGTTTTTT.

This clonotype was observed a handful of times. This could be a read error, since a much larger clone is one nucleotide away. V and J are TRBV7-6 and TRBJ2-2; 9 bases agree with TRBD1. The CDR3 is made up of 15 amino acids. CDR1 SGHVS and CDR2 FNYEAQ come from the germline V gene. Written as DNA, the CDR3 is TGTGCCAGCAGCTTGGGACAGGGTTACACCGGGGAGCTGGTTTTT. This gives the protein CASSLGQGYTGELVF.

Ten or more counts support this clonotype. The V and J genes are TRBV7-3 and TRBJ2-1; TRBD2 aligns across 10 bases. The trim removed 2 bases at V and 4 bases at J, leaving 5 bases unmatched. In germline, CDR1 is SGHTA, CDR2 FQGTGA. CDR3 length: 16 residues. The CDR3: CASSLEWTSGYNEQFF. The DNA of the CDR3 is TGTGCCAGCAGCTTAGAATGGACTAGCGGATACAATGAGCAGTTCTTC. Full variable domain (missing parts from reference TRBV7-3 and TRBJ2-1): GAGVSQTPSNKVTEKGKYVELRCDPISGHTALYWYRQSLGQGPEFLIYFQGTGAADDSGLPNDRFFAVRPEGSVSTLKIQRTERGDSAVYLCASSLEWTSGYNEQFFGPGTRLTVL.

This clonotype has just a few counts. The chain links TRBV4-1 to TRBJ1-2, with D perhaps TRBD1 (6 bases). The CDR3 sequence is 17 residues long. Germline assignment: CDR1 MGHRA and CDR2 YSYEKL. V lost 4 bases and J 4 bases, leaving 22 bases between the germline ends. The CDR3 reads CASSPQTGTFGFYGYTF. CDR3 coding DNA: TGCGCCAGCAGCCCCCAAACCGGGACATTTGGGTTCTATGGCTACACCTTC.

This clonotype was detected a few times. V usage is TRBV2 and J usage is TRBJ1-2; D may be TRBD1 (6 bases). Germline V CDR1 and CDR2: SNHLY, FYNNEI. The CDR3 contains 12 residues. V lost 9 bases to trimming and J lost 5 bases, with 13 bases between them. In DNA form, the CDR3 reads TGTGCCAGTGAAGGGGGGGTTTATGGCTACACCTTC. Translation: CASEGGVYGYTF.

In its sample, this clonotype was seen many times. The genes are TRBV20-1 and TRBJ1-5; D gene ambiguous. Trimming took off 3 bases at V and 1 base at J, with 7 bases between the two ends. The CDR3 extends over 13 amino acids. Germline loops: CDR1 DFQATT, CDR2 SNEGSKA (reference sequence). The CDR3 spells CSASFGSNQPQHF. CDR3 in DNA: TGCAGTGCTAGTTTCGGAAGCAATCAGCCCCAGCATTTT.